A selection of T cell receptor beta chains follows, all from one sample in a study of OX40 agonist ivuxolimab in advanced cancers. The assay was immunoSEQ multiplex PCR, and TCRdb's table has in-frame clones only and misses some. The sample records tens of thousands of clones, 65% to 90% being singletons. This sample comprised CD4+ or CD8+ T cells sorted from blood, obtained in a trial of the OX40 agonist ivuxolimab. All receptors come from an adult with an advanced solid tumor such as melanoma, head and neck, liver or kidney cancer. CDR3s leave out the opening cysteine and the closing phenylalanine or tryptophan. Fields, in order: D gene, V gene, J gene, CDR3 protein. A D gene is named only where the DNA matches it firmly.

d_call: .
v_call: TRBV4-3
j_call: TRBJ2-4
cdr3_aa: ASSQERC

d_call: .
v_call: TRBV6-1
j_call: TRBJ1-6
cdr3_aa: ASSEWPFRAQAEGCSPLH

d_call: TRBD2
v_call: TRBV19
j_call: TRBJ2-3
cdr3_aa: ASSPLAGSTDTQY

d_call: TRBD1
v_call: TRBV6-5
j_call: TRBJ2-7
cdr3_aa: ASRPGQGAHEQY

d_call: TRBD2
v_call: TRBV30
j_call: TRBJ2-3
cdr3_aa: AWSVLAGGLDTQY

d_call: .
v_call: TRBV7-2
j_call: TRBJ1-1
cdr3_aa: ASSSMSGQALEAF

d_call: TRBD2
v_call: TRBV5-4
j_call: TRBJ2-1
cdr3_aa: ASSLKKAGEVNEQF

d_call: .
v_call: TRBV19
j_call: TRBJ2-5
cdr3_aa: ASRGAREYQETQY

d_call: TRBD1
v_call: TRBV6-5
j_call: TRBJ2-3
cdr3_aa: ASSSGQGTDTQY

d_call: .
v_call: TRBV7-9
j_call: TRBJ2-7
cdr3_aa: ASSLGLQAPDEQY

d_call: .
v_call: TRBV27
j_call: TRBJ2-7
cdr3_aa: ASSLILGTVSYEQY

d_call: TRBD1
v_call: TRBV6-1
j_call: TRBJ1-2
cdr3_aa: ASSSPGQGNYGYT

d_call: TRBD2
v_call: TRBV27
j_call: TRBJ2-3
cdr3_aa: ASSLGSGLTDTQY

d_call: TRBD2
v_call: TRBV27
j_call: TRBJ2-7
cdr3_aa: ASSLGTSGISYEQY

d_call: .
v_call: TRBV5-1
j_call: TRBJ1-1
cdr3_aa: ASSVLGNTEAF

d_call: TRBD2
v_call: TRBV11-3
j_call: TRBJ2-1
cdr3_aa: ASSWGLASEQF

d_call: .
v_call: TRBV4-3
j_call: TRBJ1-2
cdr3_aa: ASSPTPGSYGYT

d_call: TRBD1
v_call: TRBV4-1
j_call: TRBJ1-5
cdr3_aa: ASSHIEQGGNQPQH

d_call: TRBD1
v_call: TRBV9
j_call: TRBJ2-1
cdr3_aa: ASSVWQGANNEQF

d_call: .
v_call: TRBV4-1
j_call: TRBJ2-3
cdr3_aa: ASSQDRAAVTYTDTQY

d_call: .
v_call: TRBV7-6
j_call: TRBJ2-7
cdr3_aa: ASSLTDSTYEQY

d_call: .
v_call: TRBV15
j_call: TRBJ2-1
cdr3_aa: ATSTDRSGWGTNEQF

d_call: .
v_call: TRBV28
j_call: TRBJ2-5
cdr3_aa: ASIPGTLAQETQY

d_call: .
v_call: TRBV6-5
j_call: TRBJ1-4
cdr3_aa: ASSLGTNEKLF

d_call: .
v_call: TRBV4-3
j_call: TRBJ1-2
cdr3_aa: ASSHIEKSGIHGYT

d_call: .
v_call: TRBV7-8
j_call: TRBJ2-1
cdr3_aa: ASSLVRRAPNNEQF

d_call: TRBD1
v_call: TRBV27
j_call: TRBJ2-1
cdr3_aa: ASTPVTGGVGEQF

d_call: .
v_call: TRBV27
j_call: TRBJ2-7
cdr3_aa: ASSLDPVTTYEQY

d_call: .
v_call: TRBV19
j_call: TRBJ2-3
cdr3_aa: ASSMGVNTQY